This T cell receptor (beta chain) was documented in a study of cytomegalovirus exposure and HLA in healthy donors. Across the study: Findings of an earlier analysis included around 100 million unique TCR beta sequences from around 180 million T cells. Study-wide results and caveats: Most TCR beta V segments were productive about 90% or about 30% of the time in an earlier analysis. Upon later analysis, HLA-associated TCR beta chains proved more clonally expanded than other, equally common chains.

As concerns this clone: The antigen is unknown.

The PCR made use of 60 Vbeta and 13 Jbeta primers. Libraries were prepared by immunoSEQ multiplex PCR; TCRdb keeps only in-frame clonotypes and omits some of them. The table for this sample gives fewer than 200,000 clones. This CDR3 is built from 16 residues. Germline V lookup: CDR1 SNHLY, CDR2 FYNNEI. The V end was cut by 4 bases, the J end by 3 bases, with 15 bases between. Healthy people donating bone marrow made up the donors. This chain joins TRBV2 and TRBJ1-4; TRBD1 might be the D (6 bases). This TCR was recovered from a woman in her fifties or sixties in good health and CMV-seronegative. The sequencing input was PBMCs. The chain's CDR3 is CASSVARQASNEKLFF. For the CDR3, the DNA is TGTGCCAGCAGTGTAGCACGACAGGCATCTAATGAAAAACTGTTTTTT. Full variable domain (outside the CDR3, taken from reference TRBV2 and TRBJ1-4): EPEVTQTPSHQVTQMGQEVILRCVPISNHLYFYWYRQILGQKVEFLVSFYNNEISEKSEIFDDQFSVERPDGSNFTLKIRSTKLEDSAMYFCASSVARQASNEKLFFGSGTQLSVL.